Shown below are 22 T cell receptor beta chains from a single sample sequenced in a study of OX40 agonist ivuxolimab in advanced cancers. The repertoire was sequenced with immunoSEQ multiplex PCR; TCRdb's copy has only in-frame clones and lacks some. The table has around 78,000 clones, roughly 80% seen once. The sample consisted of CD4+ or CD8+ T cells sorted from blood, taken in a trial of the OX40 agonist ivuxolimab. The receptors originated from an adult with an advanced solid tumor such as melanoma, head and neck, liver or kidney cancer.

This chain uses TRBV2 with TRBJ1-1; D uncertain. Trimming shortened V by 9 bases and J by 0 bases, and 8 bases separated the two germline ends. Germline loops: CDR1 SNHLY, CDR2 FYNNEI. This CDR3 region has 12 residues. CDR3 DNA sequence: TGTGCCAGTGGATTCTTGAACACTGAAGCTTTCTTT. Translated, it gives CASGFLNTEAFF.

This sequence joins TRBV10-1 and TRBJ1-5, with no clear D. This CDR3 comprises 17 residues. The germline V gene has CDR1 WNHNN and CDR2 SYGVQD (reference sequence). The V gene lost 1 base and the J gene lost 4 bases, with 17 bases spanning the gap. For the CDR3, the DNA is TGCGCCAGCAGTGAGTTTAGGGCGAGAAAGGCAAATCAGCCCCAGCATTTT. Protein sequence: CASSEFRARKANQPQHF.

J is TRBJ2-1 and V is TRBV2, with 9 bases identical to TRBD1. The CDR3 consists of 15 residues. Germline V gives CDR1 SNHLY, CDR2 FYNNEI. The J segment lost 1 base and the V segment lost 6 bases, leaving 4 bases of the junction unmatched. Here the CDR3 DNA reads TGTGCCAGCAGAAGGACAGGGGAATCCTACAATGAGCAGTTCTTC. Translation: CASRRTGESYNEQFF. Complete variable domain (other parts from reference TRBV2 and TRBJ2-1): EPEVTQTPSHQVTQMGQEVILRCVPISNHLYFYWYRQILGQKVEFLVSFYNNEISEKSEIFDDQFSVERPDGSNFTLKIRSTKLEDSAMYFCASRRTGESYNEQFFGPGTRLTVL.

V usage is TRBV2 and J usage is TRBJ2-5; D perhaps matches TRBD1 (5 bases). The CDR3 has 15 residues. The germline V gene encodes CDR1 SNHLY and CDR2 FYNNEI. Trimming stripped 2 bases from V and 1 base from J, with 11 bases between. This CDR3 reads CASSEYGQGQETQYF. The CDR3 DNA is TGTGCCAGCAGTGAATACGGTCAGGGCCAAGAGACCCAGTACTTC.

This clone was counted once. The chain carries TRBV11-3 and TRBJ1-2, with D perhaps matching TRBD1 (6 bases). Germline CDR1 SGHNT, CDR2 YENEEA. The CDR3 length is 13 residues. Trimming removed 6 bases at V and 4 bases at J, with 12 bases between. This chain's CDR3 is CASRPGQSYGYTF. CDR3 DNA sequence: TGTGCCAGCAGGCCCGGACAGAGCTATGGCTACACCTTC.

This clone was detected a few times. The chain employs TRBV25-1 and TRBJ2-1, with D maybe TRBD2 (6 bases). The germline gives CDR1 MGHDK, CDR2 SYGVNS. The CDR3 has 15 amino acids. The germline V and J ends were trimmed by 3 bases and 3 bases, with 12 bases remaining between them. The CDR3 coding sequence is TGTGCCAGCAGTGATGGGTCTAGCGTCTACAATGAGCAGTTCTTC. Translating gives CASSDGSSVYNEQFF.

The table lists this clone with a few counts. This chain links TRBV9 with TRBJ1-2, with TRBD1 matching over 10 bases. Germline CDR1 SGDLS, CDR2 YYNGEE. V lost 0 bases, J lost 6 bases, and 5 bases stayed unmatched. The CDR3 spans 15 residues. CDR3 sequence: CASSVETGGIHGYTF. CDR3 DNA sequence: TGTGCCAGCAGCGTAGAGACAGGGGGCATCCATGGCTACACCTTC.

V usage is TRBV15 and J usage is TRBJ1-6; D is unresolved. V lost 0 bases and J lost 14, with 14 bases in between. Germline CDR1 and CDR2: LNHNV and YYDKDF (reference sequence). This CDR3 spans 14 amino acids. The CDR3 spells CATSREDGYKALHF. Written as DNA, the CDR3 is TGTGCCACCAGCAGAGAGGACGGTTACAAGGCCCTCCACTTT.

V gene TRBV13 combines with J gene TRBJ1-1; D is uncertain. Deletions cut 2 bases from V and 1 base from J, with 11 bases between. Looked up from germline, CDR1 is PRHDT and CDR2 is FYEKMQ (reference sequence). This CDR3 has 15 amino acids. DNA for the CDR3: TGTGCCAGCAGCTTATACAGTGGGGAGAACACTGAAGCTTTCTTT. Translated: CASSLYSGENTEAFF.

In DNA form, the CDR3 reads TGTGCCAGCAGCCCGGAAGTGGTGAGCTCCTATAATTCACCCCTCCACTTT. It is translated as CASSPEVVSSYNSPLHF. J is TRBJ1-6 and V is TRBV4-2, with unresolved D. Trimming took off 4 bases at V and 0 bases at J, with 13 bases between the two ends. Germline values: CDR1 LGHNA, CDR2 YNFKEQ. The CDR3 is 17 amino acids.

Of note for this clone: An end of the junction differs from the germline gene, which may be a read error. The chain carries TRBV7-2 and TRBJ1-2, with D unresolved. CDR3 size: 11 residues. Germline CDR1 is SGHTA and CDR2 is FQGNSA. The CDR3 reads CASSPTLMYAF. CDR3 coding DNA: TGTGCCAGCAGCCCAACCCTTATGTACGCCTTC.

The count of this clone is one. A far larger clone differs by one base, so this is likely a read error. The chain carries TRBV10-3 and TRBJ2-3, with 16 positions matching TRBD2. CDR3 length: 15 amino acids. Germline V gene data show CDR1 as ENHRY and CDR2 as SYGVKD. CDR3 in DNA: TGTGCCAGCAGTGGGACTAGCGGGGGGGCAGATACGCAGTATTTT. The encoded protein is CASSGTSGGADTQYF.

This rearrangement joins TRBV7-3 to TRBJ2-7, with unresolved D. Germline CDR1 is SGHTA and CDR2 is FQGTGA. This CDR3 is 14 amino acids long. Trimming removed 0 bases at V and 6 bases at J, with 12 bases between. CDR3 DNA: TGTGCCAGCAGCTTAACCGCGGTCGCAGGCGAGCAGTACTTC. This codes for CASSLTAVAGEQYF.

This clone appeared a single time. V and J are TRBV6-5 and TRBJ2-5, with a possible D match to TRBD1 (6 bases). The DNA end lines up better with TRBJ2-7; the J call may be wrong. Germline V gene data show CDR1 as MNHEY and CDR2 as SVGAGI. The CDR3 is 14 amino acids. The CDR3 here is CASSYQGRRDEQYF. The CDR3 nucleotides are TGTGCCAGCAGTTACCAGGGGCGAAGGGACGAGCAGTACTTC.

This rearrangement joins TRBV6-1 to TRBJ1-6; 9 nucleotides align to TRBD1. Per germline, CDR1 MNHNS and CDR2 SASEGT. The CDR3 is made up of 14 amino acids. Germline trimming cut 7 bases from V and 7 bases from J; bases unmatched to any gene: 5. CDR3: CASKGDRVNSPLHF. In DNA, the CDR3 is TGTGCCAGCAAAGGGGACAGGGTAAATTCACCCCTCCACTTT.

The chain links TRBV15 to TRBJ2-1, with 10 bases fitting TRBD2. The CDR3 extends over 16 amino acids. The V segment lost 0 bases and the J segment 7 bases; nucleotides outside the gene matches: 6. Germline V CDR1 and CDR2: LNHNV, YYDKDF (reference sequence). The CDR3: CATSREGETSGNEQFF. The CDR3, as DNA: TGTGCCACCAGCAGAGAAGGCGAGACTAGCGGGAATGAGCAGTTCTTC.

This clone was counted a single time. The chain is built from TRBV7-2 and TRBJ2-7, with D possibly TRBD1 on 6 matching bases. CDR1 and CDR2 from the germline V gene are SGHTA and FQGNSA. This CDR3 has 14 residues. Trimming cost V 3 bases and J 5 bases, with 14 bases left between them. For the CDR3, the DNA is TGTGCCAGCAGCTTCTATCGTACAGGGAACGAGCAGTACTTC. Its protein product is CASSFYRTGNEQYF.

The J gene is TRBJ1-6, the V gene TRBV30, with D possibly matching TRBD1 (5 bases). The ends were cut back, 4 bases at V and 7 bases at J, with 14 bases in the middle. CDR1 and CDR2 from the germline V gene are GTSNPN and SVGIG (reference sequence). This CDR3 is built from 14 residues. In DNA, the CDR3 is TGTGCCTGGAACGCCAGGGCTGGAAATTCACCCCTCCACTTT. It translates to CAWNARAGNSPLHF.

Notes on this clone: Additional DNA sequences in this sample encode the identical CDR3. The chain recombines TRBV19 with TRBJ1-1; unclear D gene. Germline V gene sequence: CDR1 LNHDA, CDR2 SQIVND (reference sequence). V lost 1 base and J 1 base, leaving 4 bases between the germline ends. The CDR3 has 13 residues. For the CDR3, the DNA is TGTGCCAGTAGTATAGTACCGAACACTGAAGCTTTCTTT. It is translated as CASSIVPNTEAFF.

V is TRBV7-8 and J is TRBJ2-7; 7 bases match TRBD1. The CDR3 runs to 15 residues. CDR1 and CDR2 from the germline V gene are SGHVS and FQNEAQ. Losses at the gene ends were 0 bases for V and 3 bases for J; bases not matched to a gene: 5. CDR3 sequence reads: CASSLAFGDSYEQYF. The DNA of the CDR3 is TGTGCCAGCAGCTTAGCGTTTGGGGACAGCTACGAGCAGTACTTC.

The rearrangement joins TRBV19 to TRBJ1-2; possible D gene TRBD1, 6 bases. Trimming pared 8 bases from V and 4 bases from J, leaving 11 bases between. Germline assignment: CDR1 LNHDA and CDR2 SQIVND (reference sequence). The CDR3 spans 12 residues. The CDR3 nucleotides are TGTGCCAGTGCAGGGGTAGGCTATGGCTACACCTTC. This sequence encodes CASAGVGYGYTF.

The CDR3 region is CASSLDTNQPQHF. The CDR3 DNA sequence: TGCGCCAGCAGCCTGGACACTAATCAGCCCCAGCATTTT. The V gene is TRBV4-1, the J gene TRBJ1-5; the D gene is possibly TRBD1 (5 bases). Germline-derived CDR1 and CDR2 are MGHRA and YSYEKL. Trimming pared 4 bases from V and 4 bases from J, leaving 8 bases between. The CDR3 runs to 13 residues.